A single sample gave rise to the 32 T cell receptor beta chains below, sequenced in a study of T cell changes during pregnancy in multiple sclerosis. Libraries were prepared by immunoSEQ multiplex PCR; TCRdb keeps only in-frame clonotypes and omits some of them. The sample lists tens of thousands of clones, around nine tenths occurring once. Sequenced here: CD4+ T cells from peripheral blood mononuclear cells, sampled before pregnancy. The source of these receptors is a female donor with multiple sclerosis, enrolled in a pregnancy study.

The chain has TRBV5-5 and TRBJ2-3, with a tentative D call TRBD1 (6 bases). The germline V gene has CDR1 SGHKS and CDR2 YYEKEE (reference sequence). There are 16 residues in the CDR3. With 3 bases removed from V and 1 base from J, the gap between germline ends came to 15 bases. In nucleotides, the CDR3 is TGTGCCAGCAGCTCAGACAGGCCGTCGGGCACAGATACGCAGTATTTT. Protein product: CASSSDRPSGTDTQYF.

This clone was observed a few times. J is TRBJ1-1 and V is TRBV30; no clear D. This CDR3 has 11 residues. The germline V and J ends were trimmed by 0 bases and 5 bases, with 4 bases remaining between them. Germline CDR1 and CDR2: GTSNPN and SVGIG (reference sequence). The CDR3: CAWSVQTEAFF. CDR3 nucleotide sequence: TGTGCCTGGAGTGTCCAGACTGAAGCTTTCTTT.

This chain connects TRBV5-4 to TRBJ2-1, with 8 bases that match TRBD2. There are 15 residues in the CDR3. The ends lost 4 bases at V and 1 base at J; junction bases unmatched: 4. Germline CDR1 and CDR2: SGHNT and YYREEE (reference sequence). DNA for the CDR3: TGTGCCAGCAGCCGGACTAGCAGTTCCTACAATGAGCAGTTCTTC. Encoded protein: CASSRTSSSYNEQFF.

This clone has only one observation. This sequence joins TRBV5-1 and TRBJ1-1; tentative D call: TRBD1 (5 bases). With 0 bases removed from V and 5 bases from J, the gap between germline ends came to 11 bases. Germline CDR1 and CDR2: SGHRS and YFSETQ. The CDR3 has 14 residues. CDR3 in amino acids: CASSLARGGTEAFF. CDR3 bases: TGCGCCAGCAGCTTGGCTAGGGGAGGGACTGAAGCTTTCTTT.

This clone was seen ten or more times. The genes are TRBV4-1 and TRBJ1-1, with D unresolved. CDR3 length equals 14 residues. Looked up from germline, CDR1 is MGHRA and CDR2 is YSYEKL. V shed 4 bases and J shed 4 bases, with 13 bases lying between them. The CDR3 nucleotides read TGCGCCAGCAGCCCCCGGGAGGGTGGCACTGAAGCTTTCTTT. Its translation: CASSPREGGTEAFF.

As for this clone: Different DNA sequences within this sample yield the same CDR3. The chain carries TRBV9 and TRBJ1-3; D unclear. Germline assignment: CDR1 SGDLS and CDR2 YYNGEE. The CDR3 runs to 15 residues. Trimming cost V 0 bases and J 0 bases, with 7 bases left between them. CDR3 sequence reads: CASSVGGLSGNTIYF. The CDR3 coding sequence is TGTGCCAGCAGCGTAGGAGGCCTCTCTGGAAACACCATATATTTT.

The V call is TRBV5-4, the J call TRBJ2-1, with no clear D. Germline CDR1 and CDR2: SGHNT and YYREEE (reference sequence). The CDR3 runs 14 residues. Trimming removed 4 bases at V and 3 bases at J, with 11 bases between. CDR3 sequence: CASSPHLSYNEQFF. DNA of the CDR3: TGTGCCAGCAGCCCCCACTTAAGCTACAATGAGCAGTTCTTC.

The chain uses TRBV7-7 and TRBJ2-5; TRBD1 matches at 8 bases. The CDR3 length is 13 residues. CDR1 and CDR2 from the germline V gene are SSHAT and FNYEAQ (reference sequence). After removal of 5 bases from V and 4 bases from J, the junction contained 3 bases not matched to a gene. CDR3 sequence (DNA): TGTGCCAGCAGCCCAGGGGGCCGAGAGACCCAGTACTTC. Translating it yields CASSPGGRETQYF.

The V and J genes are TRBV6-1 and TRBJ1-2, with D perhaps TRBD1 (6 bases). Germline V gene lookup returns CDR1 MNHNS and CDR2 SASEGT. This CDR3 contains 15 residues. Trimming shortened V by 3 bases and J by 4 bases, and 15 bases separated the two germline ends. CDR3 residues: CASSEGGARGYGYTF. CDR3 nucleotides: TGTGCCAGCAGTGAGGGGGGGGCCCGGGGCTATGGCTACACCTTC.

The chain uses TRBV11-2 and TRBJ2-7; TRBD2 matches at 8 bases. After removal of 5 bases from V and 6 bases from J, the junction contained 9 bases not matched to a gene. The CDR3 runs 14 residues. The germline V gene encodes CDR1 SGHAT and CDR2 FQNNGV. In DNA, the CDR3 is TGTGCCAGCAGCCCCCGCGGGGGGCCTTCCGAGCAGTACTTC. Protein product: CASSPRGGPSEQYF.

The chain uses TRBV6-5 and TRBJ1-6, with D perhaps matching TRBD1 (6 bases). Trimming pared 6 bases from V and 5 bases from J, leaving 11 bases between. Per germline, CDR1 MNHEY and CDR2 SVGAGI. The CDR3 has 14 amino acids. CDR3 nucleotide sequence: TGTGCCAGCAGCCTAGACAGGAATAATTCACCCCTCCACTTT. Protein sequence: CASSLDRNNSPLHF.

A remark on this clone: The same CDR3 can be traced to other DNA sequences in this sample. The CDR3 region is CASSVAGMNTEAFF. In DNA, the CDR3 is TGTGCCAGCAGCGTGGCGGGAATGAACACTGAAGCTTTCTTT. V usage is TRBV9 and J usage is TRBJ1-1; D remains ambiguous. This CDR3 is built from 14 residues. Germline V gene data show CDR1 as SGDLS and CDR2 as YYNGEE. Between the trimmed V and J ends, which lost 2 bases and 0 bases, there was a span of 8 bases.

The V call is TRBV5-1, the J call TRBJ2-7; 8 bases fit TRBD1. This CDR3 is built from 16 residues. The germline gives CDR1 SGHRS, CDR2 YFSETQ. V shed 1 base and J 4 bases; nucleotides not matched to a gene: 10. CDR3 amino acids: CASSLQGASERYEQYF. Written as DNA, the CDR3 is TGCGCCAGCAGCTTGCAGGGGGCGAGTGAGCGATACGAGCAGTACTTC.

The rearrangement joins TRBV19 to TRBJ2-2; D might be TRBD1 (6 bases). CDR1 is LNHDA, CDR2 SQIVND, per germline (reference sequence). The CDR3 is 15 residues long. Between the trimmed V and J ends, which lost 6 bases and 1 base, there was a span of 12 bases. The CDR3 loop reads CASSMTGLNTGELFF. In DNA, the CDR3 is TGTGCCAGTAGCATGACAGGACTGAACACCGGGGAGCTGTTTTTT.

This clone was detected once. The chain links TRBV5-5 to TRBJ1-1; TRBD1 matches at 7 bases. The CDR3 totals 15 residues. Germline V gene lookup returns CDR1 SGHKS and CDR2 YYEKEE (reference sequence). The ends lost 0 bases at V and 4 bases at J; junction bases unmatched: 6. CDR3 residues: CASSLGARGITEAFF. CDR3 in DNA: TGTGCCAGCAGCTTGGGGGCCAGGGGGATCACTGAAGCTTTCTTT.

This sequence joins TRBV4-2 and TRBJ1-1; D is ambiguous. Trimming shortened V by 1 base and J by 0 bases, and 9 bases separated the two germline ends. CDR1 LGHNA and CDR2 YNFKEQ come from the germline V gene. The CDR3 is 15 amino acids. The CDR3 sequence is CASSQVEGLNTEAFF. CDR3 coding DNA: TGTGCCAGCAGCCAAGTCGAGGGTTTGAACACTGAAGCTTTCTTT.

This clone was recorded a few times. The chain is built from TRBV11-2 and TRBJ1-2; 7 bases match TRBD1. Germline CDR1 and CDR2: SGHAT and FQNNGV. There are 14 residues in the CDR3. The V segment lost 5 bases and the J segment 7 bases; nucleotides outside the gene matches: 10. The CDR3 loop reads CASSPTGVKIGYTF. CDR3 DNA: TGTGCCAGCAGCCCTACAGGGGTAAAGATTGGCTACACCTTC.

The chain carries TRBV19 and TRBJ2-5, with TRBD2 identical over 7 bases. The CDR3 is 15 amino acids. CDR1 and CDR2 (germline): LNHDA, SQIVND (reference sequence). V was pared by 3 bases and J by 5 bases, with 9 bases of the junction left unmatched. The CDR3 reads CASSMGGAGRETQYF. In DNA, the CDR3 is TGTGCCAGTAGTATGGGAGGGGCAGGGAGGGAGACCCAGTACTTC.

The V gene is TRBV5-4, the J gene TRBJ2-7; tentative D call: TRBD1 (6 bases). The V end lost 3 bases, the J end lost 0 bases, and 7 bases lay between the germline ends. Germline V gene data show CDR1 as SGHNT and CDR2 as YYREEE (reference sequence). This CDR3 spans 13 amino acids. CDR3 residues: CASSYRASYEQYF. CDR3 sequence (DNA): TGTGCCAGCAGCTACAGGGCCTCCTACGAGCAGTACTTC.

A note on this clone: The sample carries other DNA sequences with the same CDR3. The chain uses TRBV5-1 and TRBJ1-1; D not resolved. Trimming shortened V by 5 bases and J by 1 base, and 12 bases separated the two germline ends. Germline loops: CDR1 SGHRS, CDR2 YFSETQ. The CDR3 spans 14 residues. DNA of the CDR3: TGCGCCAGCAGTCTTGGGCGGGGGAACACTGAAGCTTTCTTT. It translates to CASSLGRGNTEAFF. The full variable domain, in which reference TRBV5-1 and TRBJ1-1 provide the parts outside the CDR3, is KAGVTQTPRYLIKTRGQQVTLSCSPISGHRSVSWYQQTPGQGLQFLFEYFSETQRNKGNFPGRFSGRQFSNSRSEMNVSTLELGDSALYLCASSLGRGNTEAFFGQGTRLTVV.

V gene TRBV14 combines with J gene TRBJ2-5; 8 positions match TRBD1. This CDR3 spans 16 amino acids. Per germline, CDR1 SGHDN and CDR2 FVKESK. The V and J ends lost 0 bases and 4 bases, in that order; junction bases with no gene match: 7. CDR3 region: CASSQDSRGRRETQYF. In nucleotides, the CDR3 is TGTGCCAGCAGCCAAGATAGCAGGGGGCGACGAGAGACCCAGTACTTC.

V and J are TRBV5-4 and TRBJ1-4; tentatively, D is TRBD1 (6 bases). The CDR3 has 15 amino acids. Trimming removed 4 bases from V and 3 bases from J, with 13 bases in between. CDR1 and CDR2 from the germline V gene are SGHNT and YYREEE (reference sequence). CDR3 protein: CASSPRGGANEKLFF. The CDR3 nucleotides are TGTGCCAGCAGCCCTCGAGGGGGAGCTAATGAAAAACTGTTTTTT.

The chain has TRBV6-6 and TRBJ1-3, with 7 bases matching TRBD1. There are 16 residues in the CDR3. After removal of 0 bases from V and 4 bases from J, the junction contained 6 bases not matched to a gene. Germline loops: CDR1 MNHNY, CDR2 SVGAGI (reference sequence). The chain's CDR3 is CASSYSDRVAGNTIYF. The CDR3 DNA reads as TGTGCCAGCAGTTACTCTGACAGGGTAGCAGGAAACACCATATATTTT.

In DNA, the CDR3 is TGTGCCAGCAGCGTCTTTCCAGGACTAGCGGGGTCAGAAGATACGCAGTATTTT. Its translation: CASSVFPGLAGSEDTQYF. This chain joins TRBV9 and TRBJ2-3; 12 bases agree with TRBD2. V shed 2 bases, J shed 5 bases, and the junction held 12 bases outside the gene matches. The CDR3 runs to 18 residues. The germline gives CDR1 SGDLS, CDR2 YYNGEE. Full variable domain (remainder filled in from reference TRBV9 and TRBJ2-3): DSGVTQTPKHLITATGQRVTLRCSPRSGDLSVYWYQQSLDQGLQFLIQYYNGEERAKGNILERFSAQQFPDLHSELNLSSLELGDSALYFCASSVFPGLAGSEDTQYFGPGTRLTVL.

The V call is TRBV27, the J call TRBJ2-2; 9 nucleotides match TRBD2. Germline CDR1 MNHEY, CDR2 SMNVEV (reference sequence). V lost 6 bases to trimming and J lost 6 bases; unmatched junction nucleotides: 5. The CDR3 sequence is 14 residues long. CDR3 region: CASRLAGGAGELFF. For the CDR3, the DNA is TGTGCCAGCAGACTAGCGGGCGGGGCCGGGGAGCTGTTTTTT.

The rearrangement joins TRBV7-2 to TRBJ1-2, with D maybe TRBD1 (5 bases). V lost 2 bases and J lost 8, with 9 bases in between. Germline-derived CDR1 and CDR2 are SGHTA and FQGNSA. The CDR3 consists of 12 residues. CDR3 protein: CASSLRGRGYTF. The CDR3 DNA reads TGTGCCAGCAGCTTAAGGGGCCGAGGCTACACCTTC.

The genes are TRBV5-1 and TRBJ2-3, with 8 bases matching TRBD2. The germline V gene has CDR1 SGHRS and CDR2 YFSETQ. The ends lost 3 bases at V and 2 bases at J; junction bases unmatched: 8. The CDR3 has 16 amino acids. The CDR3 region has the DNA TGCGCCAGCAGCTCCGGGGGGGGGCAGTTCACAGATACGCAGTATTTT. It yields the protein CASSSGGGQFTDTQYF.

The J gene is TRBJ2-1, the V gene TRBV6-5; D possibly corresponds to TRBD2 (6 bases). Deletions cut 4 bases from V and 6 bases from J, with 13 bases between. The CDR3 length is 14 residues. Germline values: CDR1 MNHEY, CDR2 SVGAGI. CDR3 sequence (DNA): TGTGCCAGCAGTTCGACTAGAAGAGGCAATGAGCAGTTCTTC. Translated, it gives CASSSTRRGNEQFF.

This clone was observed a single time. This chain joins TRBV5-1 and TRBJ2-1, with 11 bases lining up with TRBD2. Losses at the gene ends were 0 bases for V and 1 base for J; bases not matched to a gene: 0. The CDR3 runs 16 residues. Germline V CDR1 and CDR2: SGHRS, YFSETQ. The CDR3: CASSLASGGSYNEQFF. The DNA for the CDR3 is TGCGCCAGCAGCTTGGCTAGCGGGGGGTCCTACAATGAGCAGTTCTTC.

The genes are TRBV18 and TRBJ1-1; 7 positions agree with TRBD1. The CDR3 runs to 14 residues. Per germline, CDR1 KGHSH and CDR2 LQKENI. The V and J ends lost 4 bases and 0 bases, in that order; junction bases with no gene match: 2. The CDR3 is CASSHTGVNTEAFF. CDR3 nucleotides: TGTGCCAGCTCACATACAGGGGTGAACACTGAAGCTTTCTTT.

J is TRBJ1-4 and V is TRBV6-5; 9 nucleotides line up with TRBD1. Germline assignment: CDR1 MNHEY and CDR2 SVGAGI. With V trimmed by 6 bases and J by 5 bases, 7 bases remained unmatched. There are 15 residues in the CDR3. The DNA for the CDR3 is TGTGCCAGCAGCTCCGGGACAGGGCCAAATGAAAAACTGTTTTTT. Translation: CASSSGTGPNEKLFF.

CDR3 in DNA: TGTGCCAGCAGCTTGGTGGGTCAGGGGATCACCGGGGAGCTGTTTTTT. The encoded protein is CASSLVGQGITGELFF. This rearrangement joins TRBV5-6 to TRBJ2-2, with D perhaps matching TRBD1 (6 bases). The ends were cut back, 0 bases at V and 4 bases at J, with 13 bases in the middle. This CDR3 region has 16 residues. CDR1 is SGHDT and CDR2 is YYEEEE in the germline V gene.